Presented here are 31 T cell receptor beta chains from one specimen sequenced in a study of siplizumab effects on memory and regulatory T cells. The data were produced by immunoSEQ multiplex PCR, yet TCRdb's version contains in-frame clones alone and is incomplete. This sample has about 100,000 clones, with about 94% found just once. The sample taken for sequencing was non-Treg CD4+ T cells sorted from blood. These receptor sequences come from a human donor in good health.

This rearrangement joins TRBV2 to TRBJ2-7, with 10 bases fitting TRBD1. V gave up 0 bases and J gave up 6 bases; unmatched junction bases: 11. The CDR3 is 17 residues long. The germline CDR1 and CDR2 sequences are SNHLY and FYNNEI. CDR3 bases: TGTGCCAGCAGTGAAGCGCTCCCGGGACAGGGGAACTTCGAGCAGTACTTC. Its protein is CASSEALPGQGNFEQYF. Together with reference TRBV2 and TRBJ2-7, the CDR3 gives the full variable domain: EPEVTQTPSHQVTQMGQEVILRCVPISNHLYFYWYRQILGQKVEFLVSFYNNEISEKSEIFDDQFSVERPDGSNFTLKIRSTKLEDSAMYFCASSEALPGQGNFEQYFGPGTRLTVT.

The chain joins TRBV7-3 to TRBJ2-1, with 7 bases aligning to TRBD1. The CDR3 consists of 16 residues. V trimming: 1 base; J trimming: 7 bases; junction bases outside the gene matches: 10. Germline lookup yields CDR1 SGHTA and CDR2 FQGTGA. CDR3 sequence reads: CASSLNVMQGDNEQFF. As DNA, the CDR3 is TGTGCCAGCAGCTTAAATGTTATGCAGGGGGATAATGAGCAGTTCTTC.

The V and J genes are TRBV7-9 and TRBJ2-3, with D perhaps TRBD1 (5 bases). V dropped 5 bases and J dropped 4 bases, with 28 bases sitting between them. This CDR3 has 19 residues. Germline CDR1 SEHNR, CDR2 FQNEAQ (reference sequence). The CDR3, as DNA: TGTGCCAGCAGCCCCGAGGTTTGGGGCGCGGATTCGGGCCCAGATACGCAGTATTTT. Encoded protein: CASSPEVWGADSGPDTQYF.

The chain joins TRBV2 to TRBJ2-1, with TRBD1 matching 12 bases. The CDR3 loop spans 15 amino acids. CDR1 and CDR2 from the germline V gene are SNHLY and FYNNEI. The V segment lost 7 bases and the J segment 6 bases; nucleotides outside the gene matches: 7. CDR3 residues: CASIPGTGGFNEQFF. In nucleotides, the CDR3 is TGTGCCAGCATACCCGGGACAGGGGGCTTCAATGAGCAGTTCTTC.

Only one count was recorded for this clone. The gene calls are TRBV25-1 and TRBJ1-1; 7 bases fit TRBD1. The CDR3 runs 11 residues. The V and J ends lost 7 bases and 8 bases, in that order; junction bases with no gene match: 4. CDR1 is MGHDK, CDR2 SYGVNS, per germline. CDR3 coding DNA: TGTGCCAGCATTCAGGGACAGGAAGCTTTCTTT. Residues: CASIQGQEAFF.

The V call is TRBV7-3, the J call TRBJ2-5, with 10 bases aligning to TRBD2. The DNA end is a closer match to TRBJ2-7, so the J assignment may be wrong. The CDR3 covers 15 residues. Per germline, CDR1 SGHTA and CDR2 FQGTGA. The CDR3 coding sequence is TGTGCCAGCAGCACTAGCGGGAAGGATGCCTACGAGCAGTACTTC. Translating gives CASSTSGKDAYEQYF.

The rearrangement uses TRBV11-2 and TRBJ2-2; 8 bases agree with TRBD1. The CDR3 length is 18 residues. The V gene end was trimmed by 6 bases and the J gene end by 1 base; junction bases not matched to a gene: 13. The germline gives CDR1 SGHAT, CDR2 FQNNGV. The CDR3 DNA sequence: TGTGCCAGCAGGAAGCGGACAACCGGGACAGGGAACACCGGGGAGCTGTTTTTT. It translates to CASRKRTTGTGNTGELFF.

This clone was counted a single time. V usage is TRBV5-1 and J usage is TRBJ2-3; TRBD2 matches 9 bases. The CDR3 has 15 amino acids. V shed 4 bases and J 1 base; nucleotides not matched to a gene: 4. Germline V gene sequence: CDR1 SGHRS, CDR2 YFSETQ. Here the CDR3 reads CASSLTSGRTDTQYF. In DNA form, the CDR3 reads TGCGCCAGCAGCCTCACTAGCGGGCGCACAGATACGCAGTATTTT.

This rearrangement joins TRBV7-3 to TRBJ1-5; D unresolved. In germline, CDR1 is SGHTA, CDR2 FQGTGA. The V gene lost 5 bases and the J gene lost 1 base, with 18 bases spanning the gap. The CDR3 length is 17 residues. Here the CDR3 DNA reads TGTGCCAGCAGCCCACCTGTAACTGATGTCAGCAATCAGCCCCAGCATTTT. Residues: CASSPPVTDVSNQPQHF. Full variable domain (outside the CDR3, taken from reference TRBV7-3 and TRBJ1-5): GAGVSQTPSNKVTEKGKYVELRCDPISGHTALYWYRQSLGQGPEFLIYFQGTGAADDSGLPNDRFFAVRPEGSVSTLKIQRTERGDSAVYLCASSPPVTDVSNQPQHFGDGTRLSIL.

This chain links TRBV30 with TRBJ1-1; a possible D gene is TRBD1 (5 bases). Deletions cut 0 bases from V and 7 bases from J, with 6 bases between. This CDR3 contains 11 residues. CDR1 is GTSNPN, CDR2 SVGIG, per germline (reference sequence). CDR3 protein: CAWSVGGEAFF. The CDR3 bases are TGTGCCTGGAGTGTTGGGGGTGAAGCTTTCTTT.

As for this clone: At one end, the junction sequence differs from germline, possibly due to a read error. CDR3 sequence reads: CASSFTPLNEQFF. The CDR3 nucleotides read TGTGCTAGCAGCTTCACCCCCCTAAATGAGCAGTTCTTC. V is TRBV7-7 and J is TRBJ2-1; no reliable D call. The germline V gene encodes CDR1 SSHAT and CDR2 FNYEAQ (reference sequence). The CDR3 contains 13 residues.

This clone was seen just once. The chain employs TRBV6-5 and TRBJ2-5; 10 bases are shared with TRBD1. J lost 5 bases, V lost 6 bases, and 9 bases had no gene match. This CDR3 has 15 residues. CDR1 and CDR2 (germline): MNHEY, SVGAGI. The CDR3 is CASRRDRGGLETQYF. In DNA form, the CDR3 reads TGTGCCAGCAGGAGGGACAGGGGAGGATTGGAGACCCAGTACTTC.

The V call is TRBV27, the J call TRBJ2-6; 11 bases line up with TRBD1. V shed 6 bases and J 2 bases; nucleotides not matched to a gene: 6. CDR3 length: 17 amino acids. The V gene's germline CDR1 is MNHEY and CDR2 SMNVEV (reference sequence). Here the CDR3 DNA reads TGTGCCAGCAGCGACCCGGGACAGGGGGCTGGGGCCAACGTCCTGACTTTC. Encoded protein: CASSDPGQGAGANVLTF.

V is TRBV14 and J is TRBJ1-2; D is ambiguous. The CDR3 loop spans 14 amino acids. Germline V lookup: CDR1 SGHDN, CDR2 FVKESK. V lost 1 base and J 4 bases, leaving 10 bases between the germline ends. CDR3 region: CASSQAVVGYGYTF. The CDR3 DNA is TGTGCCAGCAGCCAAGCTGTTGTTGGCTATGGCTACACCTTC. The full variable domain, completed using reference TRBV14 and TRBJ1-2, is EAGVTQFPSHSVIEKGQTVTLRCDPISGHDNLYWYRRVMGKEIKFLLHFVKESKQDESGMPNNRFLAERTGGTYSTLKVQPAELEDSGVYFCASSQAVVGYGYTFGSGTRLTVV.

On this clone: Other nucleotide sequences from this sample produce the same CDR3. The rearrangement uses TRBV6-5 and TRBJ2-7, with D hard to call. V was clipped by 0 bases and J by 4 bases, with 7 bases between them. CDR1 and CDR2 (germline): MNHEY, SVGAGI. The CDR3 length is 13 residues. The CDR3 nucleotides are TGTGCCAGCAGTTACTCTACAGCATACGAGCAGTACTTC. Translating it yields CASSYSTAYEQYF.

The chain joins TRBV19 to TRBJ1-2; 7 bases are a match to TRBD1. CDR3 size: 12 residues. Trimming took 6 bases from V and 10 from J; bases not matched to a gene: 8. Germline-derived CDR1 and CDR2 are LNHDA and SQIVND (reference sequence). The CDR3 sequence: CASRTRQGFYTF. Written as DNA, the CDR3 is TGTGCCAGTAGAACAAGACAGGGATTCTACACCTTC.

The rearrangement joins TRBV10-3 to TRBJ2-7; D not resolved. Trimming removed 6 bases at V and 2 bases at J, with 20 bases between. This CDR3 region has 16 residues. In germline, CDR1 is ENHRY, CDR2 SYGVKD. The CDR3 DNA reads as TGTGCCATCAGGTCCTACACGCGAGATGGGACCTACGAGCAGTACTTC. Translation gives CAIRSYTRDGTYEQYF.

This sequence joins TRBV10-1 and TRBJ1-1, with D perhaps TRBD1 (5 bases). This CDR3 contains 15 residues. Germline CDR1 WNHNN, CDR2 SYGVQD (reference sequence). The V and J ends lost 11 bases and 4 bases respectively, with 23 bases between them. The CDR3 DNA reads TGCGCCCCGGTGGTGAAGGGGAAGTGTGGCACTGAAGCTTTCTTT. Residues: CAPVVKGKCGTEAFF.

V is TRBV20-1 and J is TRBJ2-7; D not resolved. The V end was cut by 3 bases, the J end by 3 bases, with 6 bases between. CDR3 length equals 11 residues. From germline, CDR1 is DFQATT and CDR2 SNEGSKA (reference sequence). The CDR3 DNA reads as TGCAGTGCTAGGCAAAGCTACGAGCAGTACTTC. Amino acid sequence: CSARQSYEQYF.

The rearrangement links TRBV4-2 to TRBJ2-3; 10 bases align to TRBD1. The CDR3 length is 15 residues. The V gene end was trimmed by 3 bases and the J gene end by 3 bases; junction bases not matched to a gene: 3. Germline CDR1 LGHNA, CDR2 YNFKEQ. The CDR3 reads CASSHPDRGTDTQYF. The CDR3 DNA follows: TGTGCCAGCAGCCACCCGGACAGGGGGACAGATACGCAGTATTTT.

V gene TRBV25-1 combines with J gene TRBJ1-2; 8 bases line up with TRBD1. The length of the CDR3 is 13 residues. From germline, CDR1 is MGHDK and CDR2 SYGVNS. Losses at the gene ends were 6 bases for V and 8 bases for J; bases not matched to a gene: 8. As DNA, the CDR3 is TGTGCCAGCAGCCGACAGGGGAGTAACGGCTACACCTTC. It is translated as CASSRQGSNGYTF.

The V call is TRBV5-4, the J call TRBJ2-1; the D is unclear. This CDR3 spans 12 amino acids. Germline loops: CDR1 SGHNT, CDR2 YYREEE (reference sequence). Trimming took 4 bases from V and 9 from J, leaving 11 bases between them. The CDR3 is CASSATGAEQFF. As DNA, the CDR3 is TGTGCCAGCAGCGCCACTGGTGCTGAGCAGTTCTTC. The full variable domain, rest sourced from reference TRBV5-4 and TRBJ2-1, is ETGVTQSPTHLIKTRGQQVTLRCSSQSGHNTVSWYQQALGQGPQFIFQYYREEENGRGNFPPRFSGLQFPNYSSELNVNALELDDSALYLCASSATGAEQFFGPGTRLTVL.

The chain joins TRBV6-6 to TRBJ2-1; TRBD1 matches at 7 bases. CDR1 is MNHNY and CDR2 is SVGAGI in the germline V gene (reference sequence). This CDR3 is built from 13 residues. The trim removed 4 bases at V and 9 bases at J, leaving 6 bases unmatched. The CDR3 DNA is TGTGCCAGCAGTTTCCCGGCAGGGGGTGAGCAGTTCTTC. Its translation: CASSFPAGGEQFF.

This chain connects TRBV7-2 to TRBJ2-3; D unresolved. This CDR3 spans 15 amino acids. Germline values: CDR1 SGHTA, CDR2 FQGNSA. V lost 2 bases and J lost 6, with 15 bases in between. CDR3 nucleotides: TGTGCCAGCAGCTTACGTCCCCCTTCCTCGGATACGCAGTATTTT. It specifies CASSLRPPSSDTQYF.

J is TRBJ1-2 and V is TRBV6-6; TRBD1 agrees at 7 bases. The germline V gene has CDR1 MNHNY and CDR2 SVGAGI (reference sequence). This CDR3 has 15 amino acids. Trimming removed 7 bases from V and 6 bases from J; junction bases left unmatched: 14. The CDR3: CASTSGRGRYHGYTF. CDR3 sequence (DNA): TGTGCCAGCACCTCGGGTAGGGGGCGGTACCATGGCTACACCTTC.

V is TRBV19 and J is TRBJ2-7; 8 nucleotides agree with TRBD2. CDR3 size: 14 residues. V gave up 3 bases and J gave up 3 bases; unmatched junction bases: 4. Germline V lookup: CDR1 LNHDA, CDR2 SQIVND (reference sequence). The DNA of the CDR3 is TGTGCCAGTAGTATCAGGACTAGCCACTACGAGCAGTACTTC. Translated: CASSIRTSHYEQYF.

V is TRBV4-1 and J is TRBJ2-7, with 7 bases aligning to TRBD2. The germline V gene has CDR1 MGHRA and CDR2 YSYEKL. There are 16 residues in the CDR3. The ends lost 0 bases at V and 5 bases at J; junction bases unmatched: 10. The CDR3 nucleotides read TGCGCCAGCAGCCAAGATTTAGACGGGGGGTACGACGAGCAGTACTTC. Encoded protein: CASSQDLDGGYDEQYF.

This rearrangement joins TRBV18 to TRBJ1-3; D might be TRBD1 (5 bases). Looked up from germline, CDR1 is KGHSH and CDR2 is LQKENI. Trimming removed 2 bases from V and 9 bases from J, with 17 bases in between. This CDR3 contains 15 residues. CDR3 coding DNA: TGTGCCAGCTCACCAAACCAAGTCGCTGGGGGCACCATATATTTT. This sequence encodes CASSPNQVAGGTIYF.

V gene TRBV19 combines with J gene TRBJ2-6; maybe TRBD2 (5 bases). CDR3 length: 16 residues. V was cut by 0 bases and J by 1 base, with 7 bases left in between. Germline V gene data show CDR1 as LNHDA and CDR2 as SQIVND (reference sequence). CDR3 amino acids: CASSIDRESGANVLTF. The CDR3 nucleotides are TGTGCCAGTAGTATAGATCGGGAATCTGGGGCCAACGTCCTGACTTTC.

The V gene is TRBV14, the J gene TRBJ2-5; D is undetermined. Germline V CDR1 and CDR2: SGHDN, FVKESK. This CDR3 has 13 residues. V lost 5 bases and J 2 bases, leaving 9 bases between the germline ends. The CDR3 DNA sequence: TGTGCCAGCAGCGAAAATTTACAAGAGACCCAGTACTTC. Translating it yields CASSENLQETQYF.

J is TRBJ2-3 and V is TRBV18; 9 bases are shared with TRBD2. CDR1 and CDR2 (germline): KGHSH, LQKENI. The V segment lost 1 base and the J segment 3 bases; nucleotides outside the gene matches: 5. The CDR3 loop spans 16 amino acids. Here the CDR3 DNA reads TGTGCCAGCTCACCACTTGCGGGAGGGCCTACAGATACGCAGTATTTT. It specifies CASSPLAGGPTDTQYF.